The T cell receptor (beta chain) under discussion was sequenced for a study of blood T cell repertoires in COVID-19 (dated by TCRdb to about 2020). Describing the broader study: Samples from collaborators originated in the United States, Italy and Spain and spanned both the acute and convalescent phases of COVID-19. Where available, HLA class I and class II types were obtained from metadata supplied by the sample provider rather than from assay-based typing. Samples were obtained from the ongoing ImmuneRACE study (first 160 participants) and from some 1,300 subjects provided by 6 global collaborators. The prospective study material was composed of cDNA or gDNA derived from T cells, B-cell-depleted T cells, or PBMCs. The repertoires were released in a freely available public database meant as a resource for research on the immune response to SARS-CoV-2. Nearly every sample came with metadata listing a de-identified subject ID, COVID-19 status, age in years and sex. Deeply sampled blood TCRbeta repertoires from subjects exposed to, actively infected with, or recovered from COVID-19 were included in the dataset.

The germline V gene (reference sequence) specifies LNHNV as CDR1 and YYDKDF as CDR2. Trimming takes 0 bases from V and 0 bases from J, and the germline ends sit 5 bases apart. Its CDR3 holds 14 amino acids, cysteine through phenylalanine. Only the CDR3 part of the read is kept: 42 bases, read in frame from the first base. Summary of the overall study and its limitations: Clinical and demographic metadata were provided uncurated, with the amount varying by source and participant.

Samples from volunteer blood donors who had recovered from COVID-19 were contributed by a second Seattle source. The collaborating institutions used their own protocols to collect whole blood in K2EDTA tubes. For TCRbeta analysis, collaborator samples were shipped as frozen whole blood, as isolated PBMCs, or as DNA extracted from either sample type. The immunoSEQ Assay, a bias-controlled multiplex PCR, was used to amplify TCRbeta CDR3 regions from genomic DNA. The study's own analysis went as follows. Nucleated cell counts per sample were estimated from amplification of reference gene primers within the assay. To quantify the absolute abundance of each unique TCRbeta CDR3 rearrangement, sequence reads were collapsed and filtered. For each sample, productive Simpson clonality was calculated by taking the square root of Simpson's diversity index across productive rearrangements. TCRdb stores this immuneACCESS table with in-frame sequences only. Part of the clones is absent; in the studies checked, under half of the shortfall reflects unresolved V genes, and no reason is known for the rest. V, J and clone size derive from that table, while D and trimming were established from the DNA sequence. A total of a few hundred thousand clones appear in this sample, around 83% of them only once. Clones ranked in the top ten supply about 1.6% of the sample.

Points on this clone: This clone's antigen is unknown. No quality values exist for individual bases; no much larger clone is one base distant.

The sequence came from a woman aged 40 to 49 who had recovered from COVID-19. In this chain, TRBV15 is recombined with TRBJ1-1, with no confidently assigned D gene. The sample consisted of peripheral blood. The DNA is as follows: TGTGCCACCAGCAGAGACAGGCTGAACACTGAAGCTTTCTTT. Translation gives CATSRDRLNTEAFF.